One sample yielded the 27 T cell receptor beta chains listed below, sequenced in a study of blood T cells in healthy people across ages. The authors ran a second PCR of roughly 6 to 12 cycles using a sample-barcoded 5' primer and a J-beta primer mix. TCRdb independently ran MiXCR on the 5' RACE reads; one entry per CDR3 protein. The data show 800,000 to 950,000 distinct CDR3 sequences, roughly 28% seen once. The same data also went into a second study, on T cells of mothers and their children.

Input material: blood. These receptors all come from a woman aged 40 to 49 in good health.

The sample holds a few counts of this clonotype. The rearrangement joins TRBV27 to TRBJ1-5; 10 bases match TRBD1. The ends lost 6 bases at V and 7 bases at J; junction bases unmatched: 6. CDR1 MNHEY and CDR2 SMNVEV come from the germline V gene (reference sequence). The CDR3 extends over 14 amino acids. This CDR3 reads CASRETGGRQPQHF. The CDR3 DNA is TGTGCCAGCAGGGAGACAGGGGGCCGACAGCCCCAGCATTTT.

This clonotype was counted only a few times. The rearrangement joins TRBV27 to TRBJ2-5; 12 positions match TRBD2. There are 13 residues in the CDR3. Germline assignment: CDR1 MNHEY and CDR2 SMNVEV (reference sequence). Unmatched junction bases numbered 1, after V lost 7 bases and J lost 4 bases. DNA for the CDR3: TGTGCCAGCACTAGCGGGGGGGCAGAGACCCAGTACTTC. As protein: CASTSGGAETQYF.

J is TRBJ2-7 and V is TRBV14; TRBD1 matches at 8 bases. Germline V CDR1 and CDR2: SGHDN, FVKESK. CDR3 length equals 16 residues. Trimming removed 4 bases from V and 5 bases from J; junction bases left unmatched: 13. The CDR3 region has the DNA TGTGCCAGCAGCCTTCTCGGAGTGGACAGGGCCCACGAGCAGTACTTC. Translating gives CASSLLGVDRAHEQYF.

This clonotype was counted between two and nine times. This chain uses TRBV12-3 or TRBV12-4 with TRBJ1-2, with no clear D. The germline V and J ends were trimmed by 5 bases and 4 bases, with 8 bases remaining between them. The CDR3 extends over 12 amino acids. The CDR3 protein is CASSLSFYGYTF. CDR3 bases: TGTGCCAGCAGTCTCAGTTTCTATGGCTACACCTTC.

This chain connects TRBV9 to TRBJ2-5; D gene ambiguous. Germline CDR1 SGDLS, CDR2 YYNGEE. V lost 4 bases and J 4 bases, leaving 14 bases between the germline ends. CDR3 length: 14 residues. The CDR3 bases are TGTGCCAGCAGCCCTGGACCAGCCCGAGAGACCCAGTACTTC. This translates into CASSPGPARETQYF.

This clonotype was detected ten times or more. This chain joins TRBV9 and TRBJ1-6; TRBD1 might be the D (5 bases). The CDR3 length is 14 residues. The germline CDR1 and CDR2 sequences are SGDLS and YYNGEE. The ends were cut back, 4 bases at V and 9 bases at J, with 14 bases in the middle. The CDR3 coding sequence is TGTGCCAGCAGCCCCAGCAGGGCGGCTTCACCCCTCCACTTT. It is translated as CASSPSRAASPLHF.

This clonotype was detected only a few times. This chain joins TRBV29-1 and TRBJ2-1; 8 bases agree with TRBD2. Germline CDR1 reads SQVTM; CDR2 reads ANQGSEA. With 4 bases clipped from V and 8 bases from J, the junction kept 4 bases outside the gene matches. This CDR3 has 12 amino acids. In DNA form, the CDR3 reads TGCAGCGTTGTAGGTAGCGGGGATGAGCAGTTCTTC. Translation: CSVVGSGDEQFF.

The rearrangement joins TRBV18 to TRBJ2-5; 10 positions agree with TRBD2. This CDR3 region has 15 residues. Trimming at V came to 8 bases and at J to 0 bases, leaving 6 bases not matched to a gene. Germline CDR1 is KGHSH and CDR2 is LQKENI. The CDR3 region is CASQTSGAYQETQYF. The DNA for the CDR3 is TGTGCCAGCCAAACTAGCGGGGCGTACCAAGAGACCCAGTACTTC.

The table lists this clonotype with a few counts. The chain is built from TRBV25-1 and TRBJ2-2, with D possibly TRBD1 on 6 matching bases. CDR3 length: 17 amino acids. The germline CDR1 and CDR2 sequences are MGHDK and SYGVNS. V lost 3 bases and J 4 bases, leaving 18 bases between the germline ends. The CDR3 coding sequence is TGTGCCAGCAGTGATCTCCTGGGCAGGGGAACCACCGGGGAGCTGTTTTTT. It yields the protein CASSDLLGRGTTGELFF. The variable domain in full, completed from reference TRBV25-1 and TRBJ2-2, reads EADIYQTPRYLVIGTGKKITLECSQTMGHDKMYWYQQDPGMELHLIHYSYGVNSTEKGDLSSESTVSRIRTEHFPLTLESARPSHTSQYLCASSDLLGRGTTGELFFGEGSRLTVL.

This clonotype was seen ten or more times. The chain links TRBV28 to TRBJ2-7, with 8 bases fitting TRBD1. The V gene end was trimmed by 10 bases and the J gene end by 2 bases; junction bases not matched to a gene: 13. The CDR3 consists of 15 residues. The germline CDR1 and CDR2 sequences are MDHEN and SYDVKM. The CDR3 DNA reads as TGTGCCACCATAACGTTAGGACAGGGCACCTACGAGCAGTACTTC. Protein sequence: CATITLGQGTYEQYF.

This clonotype showed up many times. This chain uses TRBV3-1 with TRBJ2-7, with 10 nucleotides matching TRBD1. This CDR3 comprises 15 residues. CDR1 LGHDT and CDR2 YNNKEL come from the germline V gene (reference sequence). The J segment lost 3 bases and the V segment lost 4 bases, leaving 6 bases of the junction unmatched. The CDR3 loop is CASSRLGQGNYEQYF. As DNA, the CDR3 is TGTGCCAGCAGCCGCTTGGGACAGGGGAACTACGAGCAGTACTTC.

V gene TRBV7-6 combines with J gene TRBJ2-7; 8 bases line up with TRBD1. The CDR3 loop spans 14 amino acids. The V segment lost 1 base and the J segment 5 bases; nucleotides outside the gene matches: 4. CDR1 is SGHVS and CDR2 is FNYEAQ in the germline V gene. This CDR3 reads CASSLGQGANEQYV. The CDR3 DNA sequence: TGTGCCAGCAGCTTAGGCCAGGGGGCAAACGAGCAGTACGTC.

J is TRBJ2-5 and V is TRBV20-1, with 11 bases lining up with TRBD2. V was pared by 3 bases and J by 4 bases, with 13 bases of the junction left unmatched. The CDR3 length is 17 residues. Looked up from germline, CDR1 is DFQATT and CDR2 is SNEGSKA (reference sequence). CDR3: CSASGEGSGGARETQYF. CDR3 coding DNA: TGCAGTGCTAGTGGGGAGGGTAGCGGGGGGGCCCGAGAGACCCAGTACTTC.

This clonotype was counted many times. The chain joins TRBV28 to TRBJ2-5; maybe TRBD2 (6 bases). Germline CDR1 reads MDHEN; CDR2 reads SYDVKM. Trimming left V 5 bases short and J 5 bases short, with 18 bases between. The CDR3 runs 15 residues. CDR3 DNA: TGTGCCAGCAGTCCACAGCGTACCCGGGGGGAGACCCAGTACTTC. Its protein is CASSPQRTRGETQYF. Drawing the rest from reference TRBV28 and TRBJ2-5, the complete variable domain is DVKVTQSSRYLVKRTGEKVFLECVQDMDHENMFWYRQDPGLGLRLIYFSYDVKMKEKGDIPEGYSVSREKKERFSLILESASTNQTSMYLCASSPQRTRGETQYFGPGTRLLVL.

This clonotype was counted at least ten times. The rearrangement joins TRBV6-9 to TRBJ2-7; D call uncertain. This CDR3 comprises 16 residues. The V gene lost 2 bases and the J gene lost 3 bases, with 17 bases spanning the gap. From germline, CDR1 is MNHGY and CDR2 SVAAGI. The CDR3 sequence is CASSYPLAITDYEQYF. Written as DNA, the CDR3 is TGTGCCAGCAGTTATCCGTTGGCTATTACGGACTACGAGCAGTACTTC.

This chain connects TRBV3-1 to TRBJ2-1, with 7 bases lining up with TRBD2. The CDR3 sequence is 16 residues long. Germline values: CDR1 LGHDT, CDR2 YNNKEL (reference sequence). Trimming removed 2 bases from V and 4 bases from J; junction bases left unmatched: 8. CDR3: CASSQRGVGWYNEQFF. The CDR3 nucleotides are TGTGCCAGCAGCCAACGGGGGGTGGGCTGGTACAATGAGCAGTTCTTC.

This clonotype was found a few times. A much larger clone sits a single nucleotide away, making a read error possible. The chain has TRBV7-9 and TRBJ1-2, with TRBD1 identical over 7 bases. The CDR3 totals 12 residues. Germline CDR1 is SEHNR and CDR2 is FQNEAQ (reference sequence). V lost 5 bases, J lost 6 bases, and 3 bases stayed unmatched. CDR3: CASSPTGNGYTF. The DNA of the CDR3 is TGTGCCAGCAGCCCGACAGGGAATGGCTACACCTTC.

The chain carries TRBV10-3 and TRBJ1-2; TRBD1 agrees at 7 bases. This CDR3 has 13 residues. Per germline, CDR1 ENHRY and CDR2 SYGVKD. V shed 7 bases and J 0 bases; nucleotides not matched to a gene: 2. The CDR3 region is CAITGTANYGYTF. CDR3 DNA sequence: TGTGCCATCACAGGGACAGCTAACTATGGCTACACCTTC.

This rearrangement joins TRBV29-1 to TRBJ2-5, with D possibly called TRBD1 or TRBD2 (6 bases each). Trimming removed 5 bases at V and 11 bases at J, with 18 bases between. The length of the CDR3 is 12 residues. Germline loops: CDR1 SQVTM, CDR2 ANQGSEA. The CDR3: CSVLWGAREQYF. Written as DNA, the CDR3 is TGCAGCGTTCTCTGGGGGGCTCGGGAGCAGTACTTC. The full variable domain, rest sourced from reference TRBV29-1 and TRBJ2-5, is SAVISQKPSRDICQRGTSLTIQCQVDSQVTMMFWYRQQPGQSLTLIATANQGSEATYESGFVIDKFPISRPNLTFSTLTVSNMSPEDSSIYLCSVLWGAREQYFGPGTRLLVL.

In the case of this clonotype: A read error may be the cause here, since a much bigger clone is one base away. CDR3: CASSQGLDNSYKQYF. CDR3 DNA: TGCGCCAGCAGCCAAGGACTGGACAACTCCTACAAGCAGTACTTC. This chain links TRBV4-1 with TRBJ2-7; possibly TRBD1 for D (5 bases). The CDR3 length is 15 residues. From germline, CDR1 is MGHRA and CDR2 YSYEKL.

As concerns this clonotype: One end of the junction fails to match germline, which may point to a read error. CDR3 DNA sequence: TGTGTCAGCAGCTTGAGGTCAGGGAATGGCTACACCTTC. Its translation is CVSSLRSGNGYTF. This sequence joins TRBV5-5 and TRBJ1-2; D is perhaps TRBD1 (5 bases). Per the germline V gene, CDR1 is SGHKS and CDR2 is YYEKEE (reference sequence). The CDR3 contains 13 residues.

The chain is built from TRBV5-1 and TRBJ2-5; 7 nucleotides align to TRBD1. The CDR3 sequence is 18 residues long. Losses at the gene ends were 0 bases for V and 1 base for J; bases not matched to a gene: 12. The germline V gene has CDR1 SGHRS and CDR2 YFSETQ. The CDR3 is CASSLGRQGSPVQETQYF. The CDR3 region has the DNA TGCGCCAGCAGCTTGGGAAGACAGGGTTCTCCCGTCCAAGAGACCCAGTACTTC.

This clonotype appeared a few times. The chain joins TRBV12-3 or TRBV12-4 to TRBJ1-6, with no clear D. The length of the CDR3 is 13 residues. The V end was cut by 8 bases, the J end by 7 bases, with 12 bases between. The DNA for the CDR3 is TGTGCCAGCCACGGAGACATCAATTCACCCCTCCACTTT. The encoded protein is CASHGDINSPLHF.

The V gene is TRBV29-1, the J gene TRBJ1-2; no firm D call. CDR3 size: 14 residues. V dropped 0 bases and J dropped 10 bases, with 18 bases sitting between them. CDR1 is SQVTM, CDR2 ANQGSEA, per germline. The chain's CDR3 is CSVEDPGVVNDYTF. DNA for the CDR3: TGCAGCGTTGAAGATCCCGGGGTAGTGAATGACTACACCTTC.

This clonotype appeared many times. The rearrangement uses TRBV10-3 and TRBJ1-2; no firm D call. The CDR3 is made up of 13 amino acids. V gave up 4 bases and J gave up 0 bases, with 6 bases separating them. Germline V lookup: CDR1 ENHRY, CDR2 SYGVKD. The CDR3 sequence: CAISGNSNYGYTF. CDR3 sequence (DNA): TGTGCCATCAGTGGGAATTCTAACTATGGCTACACCTTC.

This clonotype occurred a few times. CDR3 amino acids: CASSSRPDRGRQPQHF. In nucleotides, the CDR3 is TGTGCCAGCAGCTCGAGGCCTGACAGGGGGCGTCAGCCCCAGCATTTT. The V call is TRBV5-5, the J call TRBJ1-5; 10 nucleotides line up with TRBD1. The V and J ends lost 3 bases and 6 bases, in that order; junction bases with no gene match: 9. Germline CDR1 and CDR2: SGHKS and YYEKEE (reference sequence). The CDR3 has 16 residues.

In its sample, this clonotype was seen a few times. The chain recombines TRBV20-1 with TRBJ2-3, with 11 positions matching TRBD1. The CDR3 has 12 amino acids. Unmatched junction bases numbered 2, after V lost 6 bases and J lost 6 bases. CDR1 DFQATT and CDR2 SNEGSKA come from the germline V gene (reference sequence). This CDR3 is CSAGTGGDTQYF. In DNA, the CDR3 is TGCAGTGCCGGGACAGGGGGGGATACGCAGTATTTT.